This T cell receptor beta chain was sequenced for a study of T cell responses to AZD1222 COVID-19 vaccine. Notes on the study in general: Two doses of AZD1222 preceded a rise in Spike-specific TCR breadth and depth. Possibly, clonal diversity was underestimated; donors were largely white British and included more females. Samples come after the peak T cell response, not at day 14.

With respect to this clone: Its antigen is still unknown.

Only in-frame clones appear in the TCRdb table, and some are missing; sequencing was by immunoSEQ multiplex PCR. The profile covers about 130,000 clones, with around four fifths appearing a single time and roughly 3.9% taken by the ten largest. Trimming left V 3 bases short and J 8 bases short, with 16 bases between. Germline V gives CDR1 MDHEN, CDR2 SYDVKM. The CDR3 extends over 14 amino acids. The clonotype comes from an adult in good health. This rearrangement joins TRBV28 to TRBJ1-2; D ambiguous. Sample: peripheral blood, taken on day 0 of AZD1222 vaccination. For the CDR3, the DNA is TGTGCCAGCAGTTTGTGGCAGGAGAATCGAGGCTACACCTTC. Encoded protein: CASSLWQENRGYTF.